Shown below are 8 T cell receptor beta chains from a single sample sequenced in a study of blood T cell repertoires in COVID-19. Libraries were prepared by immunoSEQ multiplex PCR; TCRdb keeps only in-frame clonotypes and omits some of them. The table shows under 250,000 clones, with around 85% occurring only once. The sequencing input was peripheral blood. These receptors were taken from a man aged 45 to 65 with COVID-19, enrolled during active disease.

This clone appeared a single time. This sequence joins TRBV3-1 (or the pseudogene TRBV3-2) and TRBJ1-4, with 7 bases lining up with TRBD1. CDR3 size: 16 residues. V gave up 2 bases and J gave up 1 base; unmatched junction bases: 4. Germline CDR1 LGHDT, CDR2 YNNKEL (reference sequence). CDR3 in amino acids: CASSQSGGVTNEKLFF. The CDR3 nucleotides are TGTGCCAGCAGCCAATCAGGGGGAGTAACTAATGAAAAACTGTTTTTT.

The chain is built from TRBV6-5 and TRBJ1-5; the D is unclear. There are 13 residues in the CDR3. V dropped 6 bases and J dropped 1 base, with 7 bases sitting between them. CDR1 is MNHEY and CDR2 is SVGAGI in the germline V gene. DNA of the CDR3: TGTGCCAGCAGAGCGGACAGCAATCAGCCCCAGCATTTT. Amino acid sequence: CASRADSNQPQHF.

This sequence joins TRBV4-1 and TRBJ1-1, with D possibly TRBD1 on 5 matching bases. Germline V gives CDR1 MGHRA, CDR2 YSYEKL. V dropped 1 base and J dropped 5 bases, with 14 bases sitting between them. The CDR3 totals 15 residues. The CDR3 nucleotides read TGCGCCAGCAGCCAAGGAAGCCAGGGAGGGACTGAAGCTTTCTTT. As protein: CASSQGSQGGTEAFF.

The CDR3 loop reads CASSPISGGPLGEQFF. As DNA, the CDR3 is TGCGCCAGCAGCCCAATATCGGGGGGGCCTCTCGGTGAGCAGTTCTTC. V gene TRBV5-1 combines with J gene TRBJ2-1, with 8 bases identical to TRBD2. Germline V CDR1 and CDR2: SGHRS, YFSETQ. The CDR3 length is 16 residues. Unmatched junction bases numbered 15, after V lost 4 bases and J lost 9 bases.

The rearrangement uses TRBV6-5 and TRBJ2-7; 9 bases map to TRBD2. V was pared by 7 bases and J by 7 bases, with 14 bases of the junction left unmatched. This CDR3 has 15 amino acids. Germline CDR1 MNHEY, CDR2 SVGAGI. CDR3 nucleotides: TGTGCCAGCATCATCAGCGGGGGGCTAAGAATAGAGCAGTACTTC. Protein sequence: CASIISGGLRIEQYF.

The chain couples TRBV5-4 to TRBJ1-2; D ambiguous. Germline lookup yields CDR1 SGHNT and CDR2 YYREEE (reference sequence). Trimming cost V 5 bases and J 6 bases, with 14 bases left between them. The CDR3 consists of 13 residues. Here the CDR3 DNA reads TGTGCCAGCAGGCACAGCGGCCCCGATGGCTACACCTTC. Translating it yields CASRHSGPDGYTF.

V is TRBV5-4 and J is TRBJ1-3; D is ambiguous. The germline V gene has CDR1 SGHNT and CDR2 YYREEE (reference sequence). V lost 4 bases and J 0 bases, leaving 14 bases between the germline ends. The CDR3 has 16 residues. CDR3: CASSVSLGGSGNTIYF. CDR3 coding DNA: TGTGCCAGCAGCGTGTCCCTGGGAGGCTCTGGAAACACCATATATTTT.

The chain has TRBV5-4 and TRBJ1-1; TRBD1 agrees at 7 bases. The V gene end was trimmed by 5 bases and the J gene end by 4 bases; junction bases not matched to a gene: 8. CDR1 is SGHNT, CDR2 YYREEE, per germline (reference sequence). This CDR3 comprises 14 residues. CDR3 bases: TGTGCCAGCAGATTACAGGGGATGGGCACTGAAGCTTTCTTT. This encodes CASRLQGMGTEAFF.